The rows below give T cell receptor beta chains drawn from one sample of a study of CDR3 diversity in severe acne. In TCRdb, the PCR reads were re-called with MiXCR into one record per CDR3 protein. The data contain some 90,000 distinct CDR3 sequences, 49% of them seen just once; the ten biggest clones take up approximately 10%. Sequencing was done on a sample of blood. The receptors were gathered from a male donor with severe acne vulgaris. The CDR3 runs from the conserved cysteine through the conserved F or W. Each record gives: D gene, J gene, V gene, CDR3 length, clone size, CDR3 DNA, CDR3 protein. The D gene is left open where the match is weak. The size of a clone is reported for some rows only, either as once, few or many, or as a class for expanded clones.

d_call: -; j_call: TRBJ2-7; v_call: TRBV4-3; cdr3_length: 13; clone_size: many; cdr3_nt: TGCGCCAGCAGCCGAGCAGGGTTGGACGAGCAGTACTTC; cdr3_aa: CASSRAGLDEQYF
d_call: -; j_call: TRBJ2-7; v_call: TRBV4-2; cdr3_length: 14; clone_size: -; cdr3_nt: TGTGCCAGCAGCCAACTAGCCCAATCCCCCGAGCAGTACTTC; cdr3_aa: CASSQLAQSPEQYF
d_call: TRBD1; j_call: TRBJ2-7; v_call: TRBV11-2; cdr3_length: 15; clone_size: -; cdr3_nt: TGTGCCAGCACCGGGACAGATGGGCACTCCTACGAGCAGTACTTC; cdr3_aa: CASTGTDGHSYEQYF
d_call: TRBD2; j_call: TRBJ2-1; v_call: TRBV9; cdr3_length: 18; clone_size: -; cdr3_nt: TGTGCCAGCAGCGTAGGGCTAGCGGGAGGGTTTTCCTACAATGAGCAGTTCTTC; cdr3_aa: CASSVGLAGGFSYNEQFF
d_call: TRBD2; j_call: TRBJ2-5; v_call: TRBV3-1; cdr3_length: 16; clone_size: many; cdr3_nt: TGTGCCAGCAGCCCGGGGACTAGCGGTGCCCAAGAGACCCAGTACTTC; cdr3_aa: CASSPGTSGAQETQYF
d_call: TRBD1; j_call: TRBJ2-5; v_call: TRBV12-3/TRBV12-4; cdr3_length: 14; clone_size: -; cdr3_nt: TGTGCCAGCAGTCGGGACAGGGAACGGGAGACCCAGTACTTC; cdr3_aa: CASSRDRERETQYF
d_call: -; j_call: TRBJ2-5; v_call: TRBV5-4; cdr3_length: 14; clone_size: -; cdr3_nt: TGTGCCAGCAGACTGGGACCGACGAGGGAGACCCAGTACTTC; cdr3_aa: CASRLGPTRETQYF
d_call: -; j_call: TRBJ2-5; v_call: TRBV20-1; cdr3_length: 13; clone_size: -; cdr3_nt: TGCAGTGCTAGCGTGCTGTACCAAGAGACCCAGTACTTC; cdr3_aa: CSASVLYQETQYF
d_call: TRBD1; j_call: TRBJ2-7; v_call: TRBV15; cdr3_length: 17; clone_size: -; cdr3_nt: TGTGCCACCGGCAGAGAGTCGGCCGGGACAGTCTTTTACGAGCGGTACTTC; cdr3_aa: CATGRESAGTVFYERYF
d_call: -; j_call: TRBJ2-5; v_call: TRBV7-9; cdr3_length: 15; clone_size: -; cdr3_nt: TGTGCCAGCAGCGAAAGACTACAGGACCAAGAGGCCCAGTACTTC; cdr3_aa: CASSERLQDQEAQYF
d_call: TRBD1; j_call: TRBJ1-5; v_call: TRBV19; cdr3_length: 13; clone_size: -; cdr3_nt: TGTGCCAGTAGCTGGGACAGCCATCAGCCCCAGCATTTT; cdr3_aa: CASSWDSHQPQHF
d_call: -; j_call: TRBJ2-7; v_call: TRBV25-1; cdr3_length: 13; clone_size: -; cdr3_nt: TGTGCCAGCATCGCCGGGGCAAGCTACGAGCAGTACTTC; cdr3_aa: CASIAGASYEQYF
d_call: TRBD2; j_call: TRBJ2-3; v_call: TRBV19; cdr3_length: 18; clone_size: -; cdr3_nt: TGTGCCAGTAGTGAACTAGCGGGTTCCTTAGCTAGCACAGATACGCAGTATTTT; cdr3_aa: CASSELAGSLASTDTQYF
d_call: TRBD1; j_call: TRBJ1-3; v_call: TRBV7-9; cdr3_length: 15; clone_size: many; cdr3_nt: TGTGCCAGCAGCCCGGGACAGAGCTCTGGAAACACCATATATTTT; cdr3_aa: CASSPGQSSGNTIYF
d_call: -; j_call: TRBJ1-1; v_call: TRBV12-3/TRBV12-4; cdr3_length: 11; clone_size: few; cdr3_nt: TGTGCCAGCATCGGGGCGACTGAAGCTTTCTTT; cdr3_aa: CASIGATEAFF
d_call: -; j_call: TRBJ1-1; v_call: TRBV7-8; cdr3_length: 13; clone_size: many; cdr3_nt: TGTGCCAGCAGCTTAGGGGATGGCGCTGAAGCTTTCTTT; cdr3_aa: CASSLGDGAEAFF
d_call: -; j_call: TRBJ2-7; v_call: TRBV4-1; cdr3_length: 14; clone_size: medium-sized; cdr3_nt: TGCGCCAGCAGCCAACCCTCGCGGACCTACGAGCAGTACTTC; cdr3_aa: CASSQPSRTYEQYF
d_call: -; j_call: TRBJ1-4; v_call: TRBV12-3/TRBV12-4; cdr3_length: 14; clone_size: -; cdr3_nt: TGTGCCAGCAGGCCAGGGGTGAGATCTGAAAAACTGTTTTTT; cdr3_aa: CASRPGVRSEKLFF
d_call: -; j_call: TRBJ1-1; v_call: TRBV6-1; cdr3_length: 16; clone_size: -; cdr3_nt: TGTGCCAGCATATTCTCCCCATCACGGGTGGACACTGAAGCTTTCTTT; cdr3_aa: CASIFSPSRVDTEAFF
d_call: -; j_call: TRBJ2-7; v_call: TRBV5-5; cdr3_length: 13; clone_size: -; cdr3_nt: TGTGCCAGCAGCCCAGCTAGCGTCTACGAGCAGTACTTC; cdr3_aa: CASSPASVYEQYF
d_call: TRBD2; j_call: TRBJ2-7; v_call: TRBV15; cdr3_length: 17; clone_size: few; cdr3_nt: TGTGCCACCAGCAGCGAACCAGCGGGAGGTGGTACCGGGGAGCAGTACTTC; cdr3_aa: CATSSEPAGGGTGEQYF
d_call: -; j_call: TRBJ2-2; v_call: TRBV6-2/TRBV6-3; cdr3_length: 14; clone_size: -; cdr3_nt: TGTGCCAGCAGCTCATCGGAGGGGGCCGGGGAGCTGTTTTTT; cdr3_aa: CASSSSEGAGELFF
d_call: -; j_call: TRBJ1-1; v_call: TRBV13; cdr3_length: 14; clone_size: many; cdr3_nt: TGTGCCAGCAGCTTAAAACAGGGAAACACTGAAGCTTTCTTT; cdr3_aa: CASSLKQGNTEAFF
d_call: -; j_call: TRBJ2-3; v_call: TRBV5-8; cdr3_length: 16; clone_size: many; cdr3_nt: TGTGCCAGCAGCTTACCTGGCGGAGCTGGGACAGATACGCAGTATTTT; cdr3_aa: CASSLPGGAGTDTQYF
d_call: TRBD1; j_call: TRBJ1-1; v_call: TRBV12-3/TRBV12-4; cdr3_length: 15; clone_size: few; cdr3_nt: TGTGCCAGCAGTTTTTCCGGGACAGACAACACTGAAGCTTTCTTT; cdr3_aa: CASSFSGTDNTEAFF
d_call: -; j_call: TRBJ2-3; v_call: TRBV12-3/TRBV12-4; cdr3_length: 13; clone_size: many; cdr3_nt: TGTGCCAGCAGTTTTGGAAGCACAGATACGCAGTATTTT; cdr3_aa: CASSFGSTDTQYF
d_call: -; j_call: TRBJ2-1; v_call: TRBV15; cdr3_length: 16; clone_size: many; cdr3_nt: TGTGCCACCAGCAGAGAGGTCCGCTTGGCGTACAATGAGCAGTTCTTC; cdr3_aa: CATSREVRLAYNEQFF
d_call: -; j_call: TRBJ2-2; v_call: TRBV7-2; cdr3_length: 12; clone_size: -; cdr3_nt: TGTGCCAGCAGCTTCCCCCCCGGGGAGCTGTTTTTT; cdr3_aa: CASSFPPGELFF
d_call: TRBD1; j_call: TRBJ2-6; v_call: TRBV10-3; cdr3_length: 17; clone_size: -; cdr3_nt: TGTGCCATCAGTGGGGGGACAGGGTATGGAGGGGCCAACATCCTGACTTTC; cdr3_aa: CAISGGTGYGGANILTF
d_call: -; j_call: TRBJ1-2; v_call: TRBV4-2; cdr3_length: 15; clone_size: few; cdr3_nt: TGTGCCAGCAGCCAAGATCTGGGCTTCAACGATGGCTACACCTTC; cdr3_aa: CASSQDLGFNDGYTF
d_call: TRBD2; j_call: TRBJ2-7; v_call: TRBV4-3; cdr3_length: 16; clone_size: many; cdr3_nt: TGCGCCAGCAGCCTACACGCCAGCGGGACCGCTTGGGAGCAGTACTTC; cdr3_aa: CASSLHASGTAWEQYF
d_call: TRBD1; j_call: TRBJ1-6; v_call: TRBV30; cdr3_length: 14; clone_size: few; cdr3_nt: TGTGCCTGGAGTCAGGGACAGGGTACGGCACCCCTCCACTTT; cdr3_aa: CAWSQGQGTAPLHF
d_call: -; j_call: TRBJ1-4; v_call: TRBV25-1; cdr3_length: 14; clone_size: -; cdr3_nt: TGTGCCAGCAGTTTAGACAGTGGCTACGAAAAACTGTTTTTT; cdr3_aa: CASSLDSGYEKLFF
d_call: TRBD1; j_call: TRBJ1-4; v_call: TRBV4-1; cdr3_length: 15; clone_size: few; cdr3_nt: TGCGCCAGCAGCAGAGGGACAGGGGGTAATGAAAAACTGTTTTTT; cdr3_aa: CASSRGTGGNEKLFF
d_call: TRBD1; j_call: TRBJ2-7; v_call: TRBV15; cdr3_length: 17; clone_size: -; cdr3_nt: TGTGCCACCAGCAGAGATCTAGGACAGGGGGCGATCTACGAGCAGTACTTC; cdr3_aa: CATSRDLGQGAIYEQYF
d_call: -; j_call: TRBJ1-1; v_call: TRBV19; cdr3_length: 13; clone_size: -; cdr3_nt: TGTGCCAGTAGTATAGTTGGGACATCTGAAGCTTTCTTT; cdr3_aa: CASSIVGTSEAFF
d_call: TRBD2; j_call: TRBJ2-5; v_call: TRBV3-1; cdr3_length: 14; clone_size: -; cdr3_nt: TGTGCCAGCAGCCTAGCGGGAGCACAAGAGACCCAGTACTTC; cdr3_aa: CASSLAGAQETQYF
d_call: TRBD2; j_call: TRBJ2-7; v_call: TRBV20-1; cdr3_length: 15; clone_size: once; cdr3_nt: TGCAGTGCTACCGGACTAGCGGGAGACTCCTACGAGCAGTACTTC; cdr3_aa: CSATGLAGDSYEQYF
d_call: TRBD1; j_call: TRBJ2-7; v_call: TRBV20-1; cdr3_length: 14; clone_size: many; cdr3_nt: TGCAGTGCTAGACACAGGGGTTTATCCTACGAGCAGTACTTC; cdr3_aa: CSARHRGLSYEQYF
d_call: -; j_call: TRBJ2-6; v_call: TRBV9; cdr3_length: 15; clone_size: -; cdr3_nt: TGTGCCAGCAGCGTTCCCGCGGCCGGGGCCAACGTCCTGACTTTC; cdr3_aa: CASSVPAAGANVLTF